A selection of T cell receptor beta chains follows, all from one sample in a study of cytomegalovirus exposure and HLA in healthy donors. Profiling relied on immunoSEQ multiplex PCR, and the TCRdb table lists in-frame clones only, not all of them. Of 95,000 to 110,000 clones listed, approximately 80% were seen once; the top ten hold about 5.4%. Input material: PBMCs. These receptors originate from a young woman in good health and CMV-seropositive. Both conserved end residues are part of each CDR3. The D gene is left open where the match is weak. The listing skips clone size in some rows; elsewhere it reads once, few, many or a size class.

TRBV5-5	TRBJ1-1	-	few	CASSLVSGTEAFF	TGTGCCAGCAGCTTGGTATCGGGGACTGAAGCTTTCTTT
TRBV2	TRBJ2-3	TRBD2	-	CASSSSGRGTDTQYF	TGTGCCAGCAGTTCTAGCGGGAGGGGCACAGATACGCAGTATTTT
TRBV5-1	TRBJ1-1	-	-	CASSFAGQGMNTEAFF	TGCGCCAGCAGCTTCGCCGGGCAGGGGATGAACACTGAAGCTTTCTTT
TRBV28	TRBJ1-5	-	few	CASSLRNQPQHF	TGTGCCAGCAGTTTGCGGAATCAGCCCCAGCATTTT
TRBV30	TRBJ2-3	TRBD1	-	CAWSGWDRRSSDTQYF	TGTGCCTGGAGTGGATGGGACAGGAGAAGCTCAGATACGCAGTATTTT
TRBV25-1	TRBJ1-4	-	-	CASSSSGNEKLFF	TGTGCCAGCAGTAGTTCAGGAAATGAAAAACTGTTTTTT
TRBV4-1	TRBJ2-2	-	once	CASSQGPANTGELFF	TGCGCCAGCAGCCAGGGGCCGGCAAACACCGGGGAGCTGTTTTTT
TRBV2	TRBJ1-3	-	-	CASSELRGTGNTIYF	TGTGCCAGCAGTGAATTGAGGGGGACTGGAAACACCATATATTTT
TRBV19	TRBJ1-5	-	once	CASRPGGNSNQPQHF	TGTGCCAGTAGGCCGGGAGGGAATAGCAATCAGCCCCAGCATTTT
TRBV13	TRBJ2-7	TRBD1	few	CASSLGTVTPYEQYF	TGTGCCAGCAGCCTCGGGACAGTCACTCCCTACGAGCAGTACTTC
TRBV6-4	TRBJ1-1	-	-	CASTRTEKNTEAFF	TGTGCCAGCACCCGGACAGAAAAGAACACTGAAGCTTTCTTT
TRBV27	TRBJ1-2	-	-	CASSLSGYGYTF	TGTGCCAGCAGTTTATCCGGGTATGGCTACACCTTC
TRBV7-8	TRBJ2-1	TRBD1	-	CASSIVGQGEQFF	TGTGCCAGCAGCATAGTTGGACAGGGTGAGCAGTTCTTC
TRBV14	TRBJ2-5	TRBD1	-	CASSQTTGPETQYF	TGTGCCAGCAGCCAAACGACAGGGCCAGAGACCCAGTACTTC
TRBV5-5	TRBJ2-5	TRBD1	-	CASSLAVSGQGKKETQYF	TGTGCCAGCAGCTTGGCCGTGTCGGGACAGGGGAAGAAAGAGACCCAGTACTTC
TRBV6-1	TRBJ2-7	-	once	CASSVRTEGYYEQYF	TGTGCCAGCAGTGTCCGGACAGAGGGTTACTACGAGCAGTACTTC
TRBV2	TRBJ2-6	-	-	CASSEGRSGANVLTF	TGTGCCAGCAGTGAAGGTCGCTCTGGGGCCAACGTCCTGACTTTC
TRBV28	TRBJ2-1	-	-	CASSRRGSYNEQFF	TGTGCCAGCAGCCGCCGAGGCTCCTACAATGAGCAGTTCTTC
TRBV4-1	TRBJ2-7	TRBD2	-	CASSQLTSGSYEQYF	TGCGCCAGCAGCCAACTTACTAGCGGGAGCTACGAGCAGTACTTC
TRBV19	TRBJ1-5	-	-	CASSYGVGAQPQHF	TGTGCCAGTAGTTACGGTGTGGGGGCACAGCCCCAGCATTTT
TRBV6-5	TRBJ2-5	-	-	CASSPSQGLETQYF	TGTGCCAGCAGCCCTTCCCAGGGGCTGGAGACCCAGTACTTC
TRBV28	TRBJ2-1	TRBD2	-	CASRAGGSSYNEQFF	TGTGCCAGCAGGGCGGGAGGGAGCTCCTACAATGAGCAGTTCTTC
TRBV14	TRBJ2-7	TRBD2	-	CASSRTSGRTYEQYF	TGTGCCAGCAGCCGAACTAGCGGACGAACCTACGAGCAGTACTTC
TRBV2	TRBJ2-1	TRBD2	-	CASSEALGAGAYNEQFF	TGTGCCAGCAGTGAAGCCCTTGGGGCGGGAGCTTACAATGAGCAGTTCTTC
TRBV9	TRBJ1-2	TRBD1	-	CASSTPGQGSGYTF	TGTGCCAGCAGCACCCCGGGACAGGGGTCTGGCTACACCTTC
TRBV5-4	TRBJ2-3	TRBD2	-	CASSLEGPSSGLTDTQYF	TGTGCCAGCAGCTTGGAAGGGCCCTCTAGCGGTCTTACAGATACGCAGTATTTT
TRBV2	TRBJ2-3	TRBD2	few	CVLKREGPDTQYF	TGTGTCCTGAAGCGGGAGGGCCCAGATACGCAGTATTTT
TRBV27	TRBJ2-5	-	few	CASSPAGEETQYF	TGTGCCAGCAGCCCAGCAGGGGAAGAGACCCAGTACTTC
TRBV5-1	TRBJ2-5	TRBD2	once	CASSTGAGVGETQYF	TGCGCCAGCAGCACGGGAGCGGGAGTGGGAGAGACCCAGTACTTC
TRBV9	TRBJ2-7	TRBD1	-	CASSPSPGTGGDEQYF	TGTGCCAGCAGCCCTTCTCCCGGGACAGGGGGCGACGAGCAGTACTTC
TRBV27	TRBJ2-2	TRBD2	few	CASSLVWTGGPATGELFF	TGTGCCAGCAGTTTAGTCTGGACGGGAGGGCCTGCCACCGGGGAGCTGTTTTTT
TRBV29-1	TRBJ2-7	TRBD1	-	CSVCPGQESSYEQYF	TGCAGCGTTTGCCCTGGACAGGAATCCTCCTACGAGCAGTACTTC
TRBV7-9	TRBJ2-3	-	-	CASSLGTDTQYF	TGTGCCAGCAGCCTCGGGACAGATACGCAGTATTTT